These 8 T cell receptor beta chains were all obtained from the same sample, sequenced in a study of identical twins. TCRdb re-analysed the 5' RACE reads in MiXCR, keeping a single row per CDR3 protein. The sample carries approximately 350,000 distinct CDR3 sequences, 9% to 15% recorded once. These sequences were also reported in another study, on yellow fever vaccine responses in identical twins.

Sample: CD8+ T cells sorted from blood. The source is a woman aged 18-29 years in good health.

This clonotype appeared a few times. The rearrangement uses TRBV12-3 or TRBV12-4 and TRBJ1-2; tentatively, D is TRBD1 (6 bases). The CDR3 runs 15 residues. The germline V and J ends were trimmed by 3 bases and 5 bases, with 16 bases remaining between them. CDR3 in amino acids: CASSLGSGGAYGYTF. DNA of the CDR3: TGTGCCAGCAGTTTGGGCTCGGGGGGCGCGTATGGCTACACCTTC.

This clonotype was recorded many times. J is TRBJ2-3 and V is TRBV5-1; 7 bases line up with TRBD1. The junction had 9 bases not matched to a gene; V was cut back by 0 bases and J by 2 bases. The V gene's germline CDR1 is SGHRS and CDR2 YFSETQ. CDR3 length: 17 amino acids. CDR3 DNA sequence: TGCGCCAGCAGCTTGGACAGGGGTTTTGGGAACACAGATACGCAGTATTTT. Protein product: CASSLDRGFGNTDTQYF.

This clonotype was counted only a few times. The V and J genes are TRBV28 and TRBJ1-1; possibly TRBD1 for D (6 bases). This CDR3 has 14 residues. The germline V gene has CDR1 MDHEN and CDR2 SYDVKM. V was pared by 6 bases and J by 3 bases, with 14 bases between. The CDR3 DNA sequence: TGTGCCAGCAGCCCCCGGGGGCGGGACACTGAAGCTTTCTTT. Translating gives CASSPRGRDTEAFF.

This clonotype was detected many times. Written as DNA, the CDR3 is TGTGCCAGCAGCCAAGATTTTGGGACGACAAATGAGCAGTTCTTC. Translation: CASSQDFGTTNEQFF. The rearrangement links TRBV4-2 to TRBJ2-1, with D perhaps given as TRBD1 or TRBD2 (5 bases each). This CDR3 contains 15 residues. In germline, CDR1 is LGHNA, CDR2 YNFKEQ. The V gene lost 0 bases and the J gene lost 7 bases, with 13 bases spanning the gap.

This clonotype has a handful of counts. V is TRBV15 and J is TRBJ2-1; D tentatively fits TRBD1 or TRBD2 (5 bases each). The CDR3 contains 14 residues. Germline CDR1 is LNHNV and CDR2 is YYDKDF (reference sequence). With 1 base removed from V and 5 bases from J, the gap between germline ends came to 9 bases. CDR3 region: CATSRAGRNNEQFF. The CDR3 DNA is TGTGCCACCAGCAGAGCGGGACGTAACAATGAGCAGTTCTTC.

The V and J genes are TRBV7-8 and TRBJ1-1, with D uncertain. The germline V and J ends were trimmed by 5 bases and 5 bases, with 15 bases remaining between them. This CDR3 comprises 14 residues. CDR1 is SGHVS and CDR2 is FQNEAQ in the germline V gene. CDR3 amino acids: CASSLRKVRTEAFF. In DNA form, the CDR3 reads TGTGCCAGCAGCCTAAGAAAGGTGCGAACTGAAGCTTTCTTT.

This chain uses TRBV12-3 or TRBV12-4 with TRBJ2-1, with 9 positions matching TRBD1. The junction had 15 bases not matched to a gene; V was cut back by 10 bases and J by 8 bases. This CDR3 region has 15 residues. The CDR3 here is CATSWYRDRVYEQFF. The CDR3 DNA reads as TGTGCCACCTCCTGGTACCGGGACAGGGTTTATGAGCAGTTCTTC.

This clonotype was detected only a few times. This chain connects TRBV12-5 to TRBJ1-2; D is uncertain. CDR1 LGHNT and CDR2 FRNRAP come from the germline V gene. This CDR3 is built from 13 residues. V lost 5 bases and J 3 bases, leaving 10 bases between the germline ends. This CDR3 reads CASGQDTDYGYTF. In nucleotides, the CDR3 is TGTGCTAGTGGTCAAGACACAGACTATGGCTACACCTTC.